These T cell receptor beta chains were read from a single sample in a study of preoperative IRX-2 immunotherapy in early breast cancer. Libraries were prepared by immunoSEQ multiplex PCR; TCRdb keeps only in-frame clonotypes and omits some of them. The data contain roughly 34,000 clones, approximately 89% of them singletons. This material consisted of tumor tissue, taken after IRX-2 immunotherapy. The receptors come from a human donor with breast cancer. Both conserved end residues are part of each CDR3. D genes are given only for firm matches. The size field is filled for only some rows; it gives once, few, many or a size class.

j_call	v_call	clone_size	d_call	cdr3_nt	cdr3_aa
TRBJ2-3	TRBV1	.	.	TGCGCCAGCAGCCAACCGTTCATGGCAGGGGGCACAGATACGCAGTATTTT	CASSQPFMAGGTDTQYF
TRBJ1-2	TRBV7-5	.	.	TGTGCCAGCAGCCCCGACCCAGGGGGGGCGTTAAGATATGGCTACACCTTC	CASSPDPGGALRYGYTF
TRBJ1-2	TRBV7-4	.	TRBD1	TGTGCCAGCAGCCAACCTACAGGGGCCCTGCTTGGCTACACCTTC	CASSQPTGALLGYTF
TRBJ1-5	TRBV11-3	.	TRBD1	TGTGCCAGCAGCTTGTGGACAGGCTACGTTCAGCCCCAGCATTTT	CASSLWTGYVQPQHF
TRBJ2-1	TRBV6-8	.	TRBD1	TGTGCCAGCAGTTACGCCATAATGACAGGGTTCCCCTACAATGAGCAGTTCTTC	CASSYAIMTGFPYNEQFF
TRBJ1-2	TRBV7-7	.	.	TGTGCCAGCAGCCGTTCCGAGGGAGTGGGCGGCTACACCTTC	CASSRSEGVGGYTF
TRBJ2-7	TRBV7-6	few	.	TGTGCCAGCAGCTTGGGTCAGGGCGCCTACGAGCAGTACTTC	CASSLGQGAYEQYF
TRBJ2-7	TRBV18	.	.	TGTGCCAGCTCGACCGAGACCGCGGCCTACGAGCAGTACTTC	CASSTETAAYEQYF
TRBJ1-2	TRBV11-3	.	.	TGTGCCAGCAGACCATTCGTAAATCTCTATGGCTACACCTTC	CASRPFVNLYGYTF
TRBJ1-2	TRBV19	once	TRBD1	TGTGCCAGCCGAAAGCTGGGGACAGCGGCCTATGGCTACACCTTC	CASRKLGTAAYGYTF
TRBJ2-7	TRBV19	.	.	TGTGCCAGCAACCCGGCAGGGACCTACGAGCAGTACTTC	CASNPAGTYEQYF
TRBJ2-5	TRBV19	.	.	TGTGCCAGTAGTATGTGGGAGACCCAGTACTTC	CASSMWETQYF
TRBJ1-5	TRBV19	.	.	TGTGCCAGTAGTGTTGCGGGGAATAGCAATCAGCCCCAGCATTTT	CASSVAGNSNQPQHF
TRBJ2-3	TRBV5-1	.	TRBD2	TGCGCCAGCAGCCCAGCTGCCCTAGCGGGATTTATGGGAGATACGCAGTATTTT	CASSPAALAGFMGDTQYF
TRBJ2-1	TRBV7-6	.	TRBD1	TGTGCCAGCAGTCAAACGGACAGGCCCACCTACAATGAGCAGTTCTTC	CASSQTDRPTYNEQFF
TRBJ2-1	TRBV11-3	once	TRBD2	TGTGCCAGCACCCGACTAGCGGTTAACAATGAGCAGTTCTTC	CASTRLAVNNEQFF
TRBJ1-1	TRBV19	.	.	TGTGCCAGTAGTATAGCTGAGAACACTGAAGCTTTCTTT	CASSIAENTEAFF
TRBJ2-5	TRBV11-3	few	.	TGTGCCAGCAGCTTAGGACCCCCCGGGGAGACCCAGTACTTC	CASSLGPPGETQYF
TRBJ1-4	TRBV11-1	.	TRBD1	TGTGCCAGCAGCTTACAGGGGGCCCTTAATGAAAAACTGTTTTTT	CASSLQGALNEKLFF
TRBJ2-1	TRBV18	.	.	TGTGCCAGCTCACCACCGTGGTCGTACAATGAGCAGTTCTTC	CASSPPWSYNEQFF
TRBJ2-7	TRBV6-4	.	.	TGTGCCAGCAGTCGTTTAGCGAGCTCCTACGAGCAGTACTTC	CASSRLASSYEQYF
TRBJ2-1	TRBV5-1	.	TRBD2	TGCGCCAGCAGCGGATTAGCGGGGGGGCACCCTGAGCAGTTCTTC	CASSGLAGGHPEQFF
TRBJ2-5	TRBV5-1	.	.	TGCGCCAGCAGCTTGGCTCTTGACAACCCCGGGACCCAGTACTTC	CASSLALDNPGTQYF
TRBJ2-5	TRBV11-3	.	.	TGTGCCAGCAGCTTAATTTGGTCAGGGGAGATATTTCGAGAGACCCAGTACTTC	CASSLIWSGEIFRETQYF
TRBJ1-2	TRBV5-1	.	.	TGCGCCAGCAGCTTGGCAGGGAGGGAGAATGGCTACACCTTC	CASSLAGRENGYTF
TRBJ1-4	TRBV15	once	.	TGTGCCACCAGCGATCGGGGCGGGAGTGAAAAACTGTTTTTT	CATSDRGGSEKLFF
TRBJ1-3	TRBV29-1	.	TRBD1	TGCAGCGTTAGGACAGGGGGAAACACCATATATTTT	CSVRTGGNTIYF
TRBJ2-7	TRBV7-5	.	.	TGTGCCAGCAGCGAAACACAGGGAGCCGACGAGCAGTACTTC	CASSETQGADEQYF
TRBJ1-5	TRBV6-8	.	.	TGTGCCAGCAGTAGACAGAATAGCAATCAGCCCCAGCATTTT	CASSRQNSNQPQHF
TRBJ2-3	TRBV22-1	once	.	TGTGCCACGCAGTGGGGGCGGGGGCGCACAGATACGCAGTATTTT	CATQWGRGRTDTQYF
TRBJ1-1	TRBV5-1	.	.	TGCGCCAGCAGTTGGGGCAGCTCGAACACTGAAGCTTTCTTT	CASSWGSSNTEAFF
TRBJ1-5	TRBV19	few	.	TGTGCCAGTAGTAATTTACACGGAAATCAGCCCCAGCATTTT	CASSNLHGNQPQHF
TRBJ1-3	TRBV1	.	.	TGCGCCAGCAGCCAAGATAGGAGGAGGACAAACACCATATATTTT	CASSQDRRRTNTIYF
TRBJ2-5	TRBV11-3	.	TRBD1	TGTGCCAGCAGCCAGAGAACCGACAGGGACCAAGAGACCCAGTACTTC	CASSQRTDRDQETQYF
TRBJ2-7	TRBV6-8	.	.	TGTGCCATCAGTGTGTTGTCTGGTGGAGAGCAGTACTTC	CAISVLSGGEQYF
TRBJ1-2	TRBV5-1	.	.	TGCGCCAGCAGCTTGGTTGGGTGGAGAAACTATGGCTACACCTTC	CASSLVGWRNYGYTF
TRBJ1-1	TRBV11-3	.	.	TGTGCCAGCAGCTTAGATGTAGGAGTCCCCACTGAAGCTTTCTTT	CASSLDVGVPTEAFF
TRBJ1-2	TRBV7-6	.	.	TGTGCCAGCAGCCTCGGCCCCCGGGACGGGGGGAACTATGGCTACACCTTC	CASSLGPRDGGNYGYTF
TRBJ1-3	TRBV30	.	.	TGTGCCTCCCTCGGAAGGGGCCGAAACACCATATATTTT	CASLGRGRNTIYF
TRBJ2-5	TRBV19	.	.	TGTGCCAGTAGTATTGGGGGCGGAGCCGTAGAGACCCAGTACTTC	CASSIGGGAVETQYF
TRBJ1-2	TRBV29-1	.	TRBD1	TGCAGCGTTGAAGGAGGACAGGGGGCGAACTATGGCTACACCTTC	CSVEGGQGANYGYTF
TRBJ1-2	TRBV7-6	.	.	TGTGCCAGCAGCCAAGGCGGGGACCCTCTCGGCTACACCTTC	CASSQGGDPLGYTF
TRBJ1-5	TRBV5-1	.	.	TGCGCCAGCAGCTTTTCAATTCGAGACAGTTATAGCAATCAGCCCCAGCATTTT	CASSFSIRDSYSNQPQHF
TRBJ1-3	TRBV19	.	.	TGTGCCAGTAGTATGCTGATATCGGGGGGCAATGTTGGAAACACCATATATTTT	CASSMLISGGNVGNTIYF
TRBJ1-3	TRBV19	.	.	TGTGCCAGTAGTATACTCCGAGGAAACACCATATATTTT	CASSILRGNTIYF
TRBJ1-2	TRBV5-1	.	.	TGCGCCAGCAGCCCCGACGCGGGGGGCTATGGCTACACCTTC	CASSPDAGGYGYTF
TRBJ1-1	TRBV6-8	.	.	TGTGCCAGCAGTTACGCCCAGGGGCCGGTTGAAGCTTTCTTT	CASSYAQGPVEAFF
TRBJ2-2	TRBV6-8	.	.	TGTGCCAGCAGTCTTCCGGGACGTGGCACCGGGGAGCTGTTTTTT	CASSLPGRGTGELFF
TRBJ1-1	TRBV6-1	.	.	TGTGCCAGCAGTGAAGGGGGCAGGGTCACTGAAGCTTTCTTT	CASSEGGRVTEAFF
TRBJ2-2	TRBV28	.	.	TGTGCCAGCCTTCATTCGGGGGGCGACACCGGGGAGCTGTTTTTT	CASLHSGGDTGELFF